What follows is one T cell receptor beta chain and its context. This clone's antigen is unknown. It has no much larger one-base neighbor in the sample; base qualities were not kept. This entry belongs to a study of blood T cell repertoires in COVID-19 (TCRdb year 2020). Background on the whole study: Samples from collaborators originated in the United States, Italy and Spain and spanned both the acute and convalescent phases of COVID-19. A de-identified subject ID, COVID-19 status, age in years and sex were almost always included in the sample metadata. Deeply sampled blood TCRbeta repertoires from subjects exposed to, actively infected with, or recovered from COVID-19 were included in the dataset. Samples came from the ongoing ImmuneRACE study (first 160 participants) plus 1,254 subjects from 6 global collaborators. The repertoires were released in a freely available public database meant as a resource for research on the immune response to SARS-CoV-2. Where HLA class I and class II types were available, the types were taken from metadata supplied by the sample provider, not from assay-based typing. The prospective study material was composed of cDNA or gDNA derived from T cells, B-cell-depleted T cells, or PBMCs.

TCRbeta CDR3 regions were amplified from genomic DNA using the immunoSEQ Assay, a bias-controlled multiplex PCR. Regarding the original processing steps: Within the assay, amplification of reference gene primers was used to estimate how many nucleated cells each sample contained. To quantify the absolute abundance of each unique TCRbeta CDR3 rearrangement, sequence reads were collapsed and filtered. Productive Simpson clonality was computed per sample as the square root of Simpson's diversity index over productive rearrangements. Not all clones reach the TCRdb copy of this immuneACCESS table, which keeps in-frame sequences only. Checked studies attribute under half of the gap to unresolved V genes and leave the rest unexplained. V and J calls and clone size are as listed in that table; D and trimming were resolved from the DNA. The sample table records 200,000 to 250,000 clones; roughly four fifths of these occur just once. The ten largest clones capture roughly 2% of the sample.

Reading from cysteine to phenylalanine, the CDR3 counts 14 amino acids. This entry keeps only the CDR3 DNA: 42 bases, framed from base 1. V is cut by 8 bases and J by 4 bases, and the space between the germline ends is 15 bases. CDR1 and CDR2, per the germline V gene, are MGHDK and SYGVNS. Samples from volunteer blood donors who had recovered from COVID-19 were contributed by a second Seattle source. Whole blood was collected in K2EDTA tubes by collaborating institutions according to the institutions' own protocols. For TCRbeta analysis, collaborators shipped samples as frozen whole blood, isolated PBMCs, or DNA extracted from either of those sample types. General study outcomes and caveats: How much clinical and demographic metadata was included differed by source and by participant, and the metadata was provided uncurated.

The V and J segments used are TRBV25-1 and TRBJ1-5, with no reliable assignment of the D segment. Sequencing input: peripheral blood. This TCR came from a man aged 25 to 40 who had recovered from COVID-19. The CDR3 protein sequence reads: CASRRGQLNQPQHF. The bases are TGTGCCAGCCGGAGAGGGCAGCTGAATCAGCCCCAGCATTTT.